The clone carrying this TCR beta chain was observed at least ten times. The data originate from a study of human T cells and chemical hapten exposure. Total RNA extraction was carried out from unfractionated whole blood. One entry per CDR3 protein results from TCRdb running MiXCR on the 5' RACE reads. The sample yields more than 140,000 distinct CDR3 sequences, 4.1% seen once. The clonotype originates from a female donor in good health.

The CDR3 bases are TGTGCCAGCAGCGACCGGGTTATGGCAGGGGGCAGAGAGACCCAGTACTTC. Protein sequence: CASSDRVMAGGRETQYF. J is TRBJ2-5 and V is TRBV9, with 8 bases that match TRBD1. Unmatched junction bases numbered 14, after V lost 3 bases and J lost 4 bases. This CDR3 spans 17 amino acids. Germline V gene data show CDR1 as SGDLS and CDR2 as YYNGEE.